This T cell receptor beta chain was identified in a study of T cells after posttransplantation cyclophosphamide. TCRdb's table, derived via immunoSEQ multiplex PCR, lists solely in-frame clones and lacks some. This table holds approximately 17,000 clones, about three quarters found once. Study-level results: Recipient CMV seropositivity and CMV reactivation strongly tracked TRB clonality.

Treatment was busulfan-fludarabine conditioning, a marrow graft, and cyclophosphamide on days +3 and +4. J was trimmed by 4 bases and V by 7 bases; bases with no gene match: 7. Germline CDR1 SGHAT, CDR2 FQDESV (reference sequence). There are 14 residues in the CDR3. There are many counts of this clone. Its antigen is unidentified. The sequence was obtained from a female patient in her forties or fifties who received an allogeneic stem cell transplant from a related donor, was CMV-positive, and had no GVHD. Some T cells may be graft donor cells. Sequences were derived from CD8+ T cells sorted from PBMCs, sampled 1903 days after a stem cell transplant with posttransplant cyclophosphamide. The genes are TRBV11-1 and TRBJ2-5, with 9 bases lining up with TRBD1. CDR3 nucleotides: TGTGCCAGCAAAACCACAGGGGGCGCAGAGACCCAGTACTTC. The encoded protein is CASKTTGGAETQYF.